These 22 T cell receptor beta chains came from one sample sequenced in a study of neoadjuvant anti-PD-1 for oral cavity cancer. Time point here: after neoadjuvant nivolumab, at surgical resection. Assay used: immunoSEQ multiplex PCR; TCRdb lists only in-frame clones, some missing. The top ten hold approximately 2.6% of the sample, which has 65,000 to 70,000 clones, approximately 87% seen once. Sample: PBMCs, taken after nivolumab (anti-PD-1) treatment. These receptors all come from a person aged 35-80 years with oral cavity squamous cell carcinoma.

In DNA form, the CDR3 reads TGTGCCAGCAGTATGAACACCGGGGAGCTGTTTTTT. Translating gives CASSMNTGELFF. The gene calls are TRBV6-1 and TRBJ2-2; D call uncertain. Germline V gene sequence: CDR1 MNHNS, CDR2 SASEGT. The CDR3 sequence is 12 residues long. V lost 5 bases and J lost 1, with 2 bases in between.

The chain couples TRBV5-1 to TRBJ2-2; 11 bases are shared with TRBD1. V was clipped by 1 base and J by 4 bases; unmatched bases: 6. Germline V gene sequence: CDR1 SGHRS, CDR2 YFSETQ. The CDR3 runs 17 residues. The CDR3 is CASSLRTGGRGTGELFF. For the CDR3, the DNA is TGCGCCAGCAGCTTGCGGACAGGGGGCAGGGGCACCGGGGAGCTGTTTTTT.

V is TRBV9 and J is TRBJ1-3; no clear D gene. The CDR3 totals 14 residues. CDR1 is SGDLS and CDR2 is YYNGEE in the germline V gene. The germline V and J ends were trimmed by 2 bases and 0 bases, with 6 bases remaining between them. The CDR3 DNA is TGTGCCAGCAGCGTGGCACCCTCTGGAAACACCATATATTTT. Translating it yields CASSVAPSGNTIYF.

The chain joins TRBV7-3 to TRBJ1-5; 7 bases agree with TRBD1. CDR1 is SGHTA, CDR2 FQGTGA, per germline. CDR3 length: 13 residues. V dropped 0 bases and J dropped 7; count of bases not matched to a gene: 0. CDR3 sequence reads: CASSLTRGQPQHF. Here the CDR3 DNA reads TGTGCCAGCAGCTTAACCAGGGGGCAGCCCCAGCATTTT.

The gene calls are TRBV6-6 and TRBJ2-1; tentatively, D is TRBD1 or TRBD2 (5 bases each). The V and J ends lost 6 bases and 8 bases respectively, with 20 bases between them. Germline values: CDR1 MNHNY, CDR2 SVGAGI (reference sequence). The CDR3 extends over 15 amino acids. CDR3 sequence reads: CASRARGRAKDEQFF. DNA for the CDR3: TGTGCCAGCAGGGCGAGGGGACGAGCGAAAGATGAGCAGTTCTTC.

This chain links TRBV19 with TRBJ1-5; no definite D call. Trimming stripped 4 bases from V and 3 bases from J, with 13 bases between. The germline V gene encodes CDR1 LNHDA and CDR2 SQIVND (reference sequence). CDR3 length: 15 amino acids. The CDR3 DNA reads TGTGCCAGTAGTACCGGCAGACGGATCAATCAGCCCCAGCATTTT. It translates to CASSTGRRINQPQHF.

This chain connects TRBV2 to TRBJ2-5; D is unresolved. Germline assignment: CDR1 SNHLY and CDR2 FYNNEI. The CDR3 extends over 11 amino acids. The V and J ends lost 7 bases and 5 bases respectively, with 8 bases between them. CDR3 DNA: TGTGCCAGCATCAGAGCGGAGACCCAGTACTTC. It encodes CASIRAETQYF.

This rearrangement joins TRBV27 to TRBJ2-7, with TRBD1 matching over 8 bases. J gave up 3 bases and V 1 base, and 5 bases lay outside the gene matches. The germline V gene has CDR1 MNHEY and CDR2 SMNVEV (reference sequence). The length of the CDR3 is 15 residues. The CDR3 DNA sequence: TGTGCCAGCAGTTTATACGGGACAGGCCTCTACGAGCAGTACTTC. Translating it yields CASSLYGTGLYEQYF.

This chain joins TRBV6-5 and TRBJ1-2; the D gene is possibly TRBD1 (6 bases). Germline CDR1 reads MNHEY; CDR2 reads SVGAGI. The V end lost 5 bases, the J end lost 5 bases, and 9 bases lay between the germline ends. The CDR3 has 12 amino acids. The CDR3 region is CASSAGTYGYTF. CDR3 DNA sequence: TGTGCCAGCAGTGCCGGGACATATGGCTACACCTTC.

The chain couples TRBV27 to TRBJ1-5; TRBD1 matches 7 bases. Germline loops: CDR1 MNHEY, CDR2 SMNVEV (reference sequence). Trimming at V came to 6 bases and at J to 0 bases, leaving 11 bases not matched to a gene. The CDR3 has 17 amino acids. The CDR3 DNA reads as TGTGCCAGCAGAACGGTAGGGACAGTTGATAGCAATCAGCCCCAGCATTTT. Translation: CASRTVGTVDSNQPQHF.

The V call is TRBV7-8, the J call TRBJ1-2; D is uncertain. This CDR3 comprises 17 residues. Trimming removed 5 bases from V and 2 bases from J, with 21 bases in between. Germline lookup yields CDR1 SGHVS and CDR2 FQNEAQ. The CDR3 is CASSPTVGAANNYGYTF. CDR3 DNA: TGTGCCAGCAGCCCTACCGTGGGAGCCGCGAACAACTATGGCTACACCTTC.

This chain links TRBV19 with TRBJ2-3; 10 nucleotides agree with TRBD1. V was pared by 6 bases and J by 6 bases, with 3 bases of the junction left unmatched. CDR1 is LNHDA, CDR2 SQIVND, per germline (reference sequence). The CDR3 loop spans 13 amino acids. The CDR3: CASRDRGRDTQYF. The CDR3 DNA reads as TGTGCCAGTAGGGACAGGGGGAGGGATACGCAGTATTTT. Looking up the rest from reference TRBV19 and TRBJ2-3 gives the full variable domain: DGGITQSPKYLFRKEGQNVTLSCEQNLNHDAMYWYRQDPGQGLRLIYYSQIVNDFQKGDIAEGYSVSREKKESFPLTVTSAQKNPTAFYLCASRDRGRDTQYFGPGTRLTVL.

The chain is built from TRBV4-1 and TRBJ2-1, with 8 bases identical to TRBD1. Germline loops: CDR1 MGHRA, CDR2 YSYEKL. The CDR3 is made up of 16 amino acids. With V trimmed by 3 bases and J by 0 bases, 4 bases remained unmatched. Here the CDR3 reads CASSHRGLLSYNEQFF. The CDR3, as DNA: TGCGCCAGCAGCCACAGGGGGCTCCTCTCCTACAATGAGCAGTTCTTC.

This clone was picked up one time. The rearrangement uses TRBV4-1 and TRBJ1-4, with unresolved D. In germline, CDR1 is MGHRA, CDR2 YSYEKL. V lost 1 base and J 3 bases, leaving 12 bases between the germline ends. CDR3 size: 16 residues. The CDR3 DNA reads TGCGCCAGCAGCCAAGGAAGCCTCGGAGCTAATGAAAAACTGTTTTTT. It is translated as CASSQGSLGANEKLFF.

The CDR3 nucleotides read TGTGCCAGCAGTCAGGGCAGTGCTAATTCACCCCTCCACTTT. This codes for CASSQGSANSPLHF. This chain uses TRBV2 with TRBJ1-6; a weak D match, TRBD1 (5 bases). Germline loops: CDR1 SNHLY, CDR2 FYNNEI. The CDR3 is 14 residues long. V shed 5 bases and J shed 6 bases, with 11 bases lying between them.

The rearrangement uses TRBV7-2 and TRBJ1-1; D uncertain. Germline-derived CDR1 and CDR2 are SGHTA and FQGNSA. The length of the CDR3 is 13 residues. The V gene lost 2 bases and the J gene lost 2 bases, with 6 bases spanning the gap. CDR3 in amino acids: CASSLQDNTEAFF. The CDR3 coding sequence is TGTGCCAGCAGCTTACAGGATAACACTGAAGCTTTCTTT.

J is TRBJ2-2 and V is TRBV5-1, with D possibly being TRBD1 or TRBD2 (5 bases each). The CDR3 spans 14 residues. V was shortened by 7 bases and J by 7 bases, with 17 bases between the two germline ends. CDR1 and CDR2 (germline): SGHRS, YFSETQ. The CDR3 DNA reads as TGCGCCAGCCGGCCCGGGGCGCGTGACGGGGAGCTGTTTTTT. Its protein product is CASRPGARDGELFF.

J is TRBJ1-2 and V is TRBV2, with 7 bases aligning to TRBD1. Germline values: CDR1 SNHLY, CDR2 FYNNEI. The CDR3 length is 14 residues. Unmatched junction bases numbered 7, after V lost 7 bases and J lost 2 bases. CDR3 region: CASTSGRGNYGYTF. DNA of the CDR3: TGTGCCAGCACCTCGGGCAGGGGGAACTATGGCTACACCTTC.

This chain uses TRBV11-2 with TRBJ2-3; TRBD2 aligns across 8 bases. V lost 4 bases and J lost 1; bases outside the gene matches: 10. Germline values: CDR1 SGHAT, CDR2 FQNNGV. The CDR3 runs to 17 residues. The chain's CDR3 is CASSSESGSRGTDTQYF. The CDR3 bases are TGTGCCAGCAGCTCGGAGAGCGGGAGCCGAGGCACAGATACGCAGTATTTT. Filled out from reference TRBV11-2 and TRBJ2-3, the complete variable domain reads EAGVAQSPRYKIIEKRQSVAFWCNPISGHATLYWYQQILGQGPKLLIQFQNNGVVDDSQLPKDRFSAERLKGVDSTLKIQPAKLEDSAVYLCASSSESGSRGTDTQYFGPGTRLTVL.

The rearrangement uses TRBV28 and TRBJ1-4; D perhaps matches TRBD1 (5 bases). This CDR3 region has 15 residues. V was shortened by 4 bases and J by 3 bases, with 12 bases between the two germline ends. CDR1 is MDHEN, CDR2 SYDVKM, per germline. The CDR3 protein is CASSSPGAANEKLFF. The CDR3 region has the DNA TGTGCCAGCAGTTCCCCCGGGGCGGCTAATGAAAAACTGTTTTTT. The variable domain in full, completed from reference TRBV28 and TRBJ1-4, reads DVKVTQSSRYLVKRTGEKVFLECVQDMDHENMFWYRQDPGLGLRLIYFSYDVKMKEKGDIPEGYSVSREKKERFSLILESASTNQTSMYLCASSSPGAANEKLFFGSGTQLSVL.

In this sample, this clone turned up once. The chain joins TRBV18 to TRBJ1-3; TRBD1 aligns across 10 bases. Trimming at V came to 5 bases and at J to 7 bases, leaving 5 bases not matched to a gene. CDR3 length equals 14 residues. CDR1 and CDR2 (germline): KGHSH, LQKENI. CDR3 residues: CASSLDRGTNTIYF. Written as DNA, the CDR3 is TGTGCCAGCTCATTGGACAGGGGGACTAACACCATATATTTT.

V usage is TRBV7-6 and J usage is TRBJ2-3; 16 bases are shared with TRBD2. Germline V gene data show CDR1 as SGHVS and CDR2 as FNYEAQ. CDR3 size: 19 residues. The junction had 9 bases not matched to a gene; V was cut back by 1 base and J by 5 bases. The CDR3 bases are TGTGCCAGCAGCTTAGGCCCGGGACTAGCGGGGGGGCTGGGAGATACGCAGTATTTT. Translating it yields CASSLGPGLAGGLGDTQYF.